These 17 T cell receptor beta chains came from one sample sequenced in a study of CD8 T cells in Susac syndrome. cDNA came from approximately 0.5 to 1 ug RNA primed by random hexamers. Each CDR3 protein gets one entry after TCRdb re-called the immunoSEQ multiplex PCR reads with MiXCR. The profile covers some 120,000 distinct CDR3 sequences, with more than 90% appearing a single time and around 0.087% taken by the ten largest. Source material: CD4+ T cells from PBMCs. The receptors come from a human donor in good health.

The rearrangement joins TRBV6-6 to TRBJ2-1, with 13 positions matching TRBD2. Germline loops: CDR1 MNHNY, CDR2 SVGAGI (reference sequence). After removal of 5 bases from V and 7 bases from J, the junction contained 8 bases not matched to a gene. CDR3 length: 16 amino acids. The CDR3 DNA follows: TGTGCCAGCAGTCGCTCCGGGACTAGCGGGGTGAATGAGCAGTTCTTC. It is translated as CASSRSGTSGVNEQFF.

The chain has TRBV3-1 and TRBJ2-1; D tentatively fits TRBD1 or TRBD2 (6 bases each). CDR1 LGHDT and CDR2 YNNKEL come from the germline V gene (reference sequence). The CDR3 covers 12 residues. Trimming cost V 5 bases and J 8 bases, with 10 bases left between them. CDR3 sequence reads: CASSNGGHEQFF. The CDR3 DNA follows: TGTGCCAGCAGCAATGGGGGGCATGAGCAGTTCTTC.

The genes are TRBV2 and TRBJ2-5; possible D gene TRBD1, 5 bases. CDR3 length: 13 amino acids. Germline V gives CDR1 SNHLY, CDR2 FYNNEI. V lost 4 bases and J 2 bases, leaving 8 bases between the germline ends. The DNA for the CDR3 is TGTGCCAGCAGTGGACAGCCTCAAGAGACCCAGTACTTC. Translation: CASSGQPQETQYF.

The chain carries TRBV11-2 and TRBJ2-4; 7 positions agree with TRBD2. The CDR3 runs to 16 residues. Unmatched junction bases numbered 6, after V lost 1 base and J lost 3 bases. Germline V gives CDR1 SGHAT, CDR2 FQNNGV. CDR3 nucleotide sequence: TGTGCCAGCAGCTTAGTTGGGCCGGGGGGCAAAAACATTCAGTACTTC. Translation: CASSLVGPGGKNIQYF.

The V gene is TRBV5-1, the J gene TRBJ2-2, with D perhaps TRBD2 (5 bases). The germline V gene encodes CDR1 SGHRS and CDR2 YFSETQ. The CDR3 runs to 13 residues. The ends were cut back, 0 bases at V and 6 bases at J, with 6 bases in the middle. The CDR3 loop reads CASSLAAAGELFF. The CDR3 DNA follows: TGCGCCAGCAGCTTGGCAGCGGCCGGGGAGCTGTTTTTT.

J is TRBJ2-3 and V is TRBV7-2, with D unresolved. CDR1 and CDR2 (germline): SGHTA, FQGNSA. This CDR3 spans 13 amino acids. Deletions cut 3 bases from V and 4 bases from J, with 8 bases between. The CDR3 protein is CASSLRYADTQYF. CDR3 nucleotides: TGTGCCAGCAGCTTGCGATACGCAGATACGCAGTATTTT. Full variable domain (outside the CDR3, taken from reference TRBV7-2 and TRBJ2-3): GAGVSQSPSNKVTEKGKDVELRCDPISGHTALYWYRQSLGQGLEFLIYFQGNSAPDKSGLPSDRFSAERTGGSVSTLTIQRTQQEDSAVYLCASSLRYADTQYFGPGTRLTVL.

The chain has TRBV5-1 and TRBJ1-2; 9 positions match TRBD1. This CDR3 has 14 amino acids. Trimming cost V 4 bases and J 7 bases; bases outside gene matches: 8. In germline, CDR1 is SGHRS, CDR2 YFSETQ. The CDR3 loop is CASSTEGQGTGYTF. For the CDR3, the DNA is TGCGCCAGCAGCACAGAAGGACAGGGGACTGGCTACACCTTC.

The chain joins TRBV30 to TRBJ2-1, with 14 nucleotides matching TRBD2. CDR1 and CDR2 (germline): GTSNPN, SVGIG (reference sequence). V was clipped by 2 bases and J by 8 bases; unmatched bases: 2. The CDR3 loop spans 14 amino acids. The CDR3 loop is CAWSPGLAGDEQFF. The CDR3, as DNA: TGTGCCTGGAGTCCGGGACTAGCGGGAGATGAGCAGTTCTTC.

V and J are TRBV20-1 and TRBJ2-5; weak D call: TRBD2 (6 bases). Germline CDR1 DFQATT, CDR2 SNEGSKA (reference sequence). V was cut by 6 bases and J by 5 bases, with 16 bases left in between. The CDR3 contains 13 residues. In nucleotides, the CDR3 is TGCAGTGCATGGGACTCCCCGGGGGAGACCCAGTACTTC. It yields the protein CSAWDSPGETQYF.

The V and J genes are TRBV6-5 and TRBJ2-7; D is unresolved. The germline V gene has CDR1 MNHEY and CDR2 SVGAGI. The CDR3 totals 14 residues. V dropped 2 bases and J dropped 2 bases, with 10 bases sitting between them. CDR3 protein: CASSYQAVAYEQYF. The CDR3 DNA is TGTGCCAGCAGTTACCAGGCCGTCGCCTACGAGCAGTACTTC.

The chain links TRBV29-1 to TRBJ2-1; the D is unclear. The CDR3 totals 12 residues. Germline CDR1 SQVTM, CDR2 ANQGSEA. Trimming took 7 bases from V and 4 from J, leaving 11 bases between them. Here the CDR3 DNA reads TGCAGCGCGTCGGAAATTTACAATGAGCAGTTCTTC. Its protein is CSASEIYNEQFF.

V gene TRBV18 combines with J gene TRBJ2-1, with 13 bases identical to TRBD2. In germline, CDR1 is KGHSH, CDR2 LQKENI. The CDR3 spans 16 residues. V lost 4 bases and J lost 7; bases outside the gene matches: 7. CDR3 coding DNA: TGTGCCAGCTCACTAGGACTAGCGGGAGTGTCGAATGAGCAGTTCTTC. Its translation: CASSLGLAGVSNEQFF.

V and J are TRBV20-1 and TRBJ2-5; TRBD2 matches at 8 bases. CDR1 and CDR2 from the germline V gene are DFQATT and SNEGSKA (reference sequence). Trimming removed 0 bases from V and 0 bases from J; junction bases left unmatched: 9. This CDR3 spans 17 amino acids. The CDR3 loop reads CSARDGRVAGYQETQYF. As DNA, the CDR3 is TGCAGTGCTAGAGATGGGCGGGTAGCGGGGTACCAAGAGACCCAGTACTTC.

The genes are TRBV15 and TRBJ2-3; possibly TRBD1 for D (6 bases). Germline lookup yields CDR1 LNHNV and CDR2 YYDKDF (reference sequence). Trimming took 3 bases from V and 6 from J, leaving 19 bases between them. CDR3 length: 16 residues. The CDR3 nucleotides read TGTGCCACCAGCAGGGACCCCGGACAGAGAGTTGATACGCAGTATTTT. Amino acid sequence: CATSRDPGQRVDTQYF.

The chain employs TRBV2 and TRBJ2-7; 8 bases match TRBD2. This CDR3 is built from 14 residues. The germline V gene encodes CDR1 SNHLY and CDR2 FYNNEI. The V segment lost 6 bases and the J segment 3 bases; nucleotides outside the gene matches: 7. DNA of the CDR3: TGTGCCAGCAGCCTAGCGGGTATTAGCTACGAGCAGTACTTC. Translated, it gives CASSLAGISYEQYF.

The V and J genes are TRBV23-1 and TRBJ1-4, with D unresolved. TRBV23-1 is assigned to the ORF class and has an uncertain function. Between the trimmed V and J ends, which lost 0 bases and 8 bases, there was a span of 19 bases. The CDR3 has 17 residues. This CDR3 reads CASSQSRGQAAEEKLFF. CDR3 nucleotide sequence: TGCGCCAGCAGTCAATCGCGGGGTCAGGCGGCGGAGGAAAAACTGTTTTTT.

The chain links TRBV5-1 to TRBJ2-1; D uncertain. V dropped 5 bases and J dropped 6 bases, with 18 bases sitting between them. The CDR3 length is 15 residues. Germline V CDR1 and CDR2: SGHRS, YFSETQ. CDR3 amino acids: CASRRTEYAVNEQFF. As DNA, the CDR3 is TGCGCCAGCAGACGGACCGAATATGCGGTCAATGAGCAGTTCTTC.